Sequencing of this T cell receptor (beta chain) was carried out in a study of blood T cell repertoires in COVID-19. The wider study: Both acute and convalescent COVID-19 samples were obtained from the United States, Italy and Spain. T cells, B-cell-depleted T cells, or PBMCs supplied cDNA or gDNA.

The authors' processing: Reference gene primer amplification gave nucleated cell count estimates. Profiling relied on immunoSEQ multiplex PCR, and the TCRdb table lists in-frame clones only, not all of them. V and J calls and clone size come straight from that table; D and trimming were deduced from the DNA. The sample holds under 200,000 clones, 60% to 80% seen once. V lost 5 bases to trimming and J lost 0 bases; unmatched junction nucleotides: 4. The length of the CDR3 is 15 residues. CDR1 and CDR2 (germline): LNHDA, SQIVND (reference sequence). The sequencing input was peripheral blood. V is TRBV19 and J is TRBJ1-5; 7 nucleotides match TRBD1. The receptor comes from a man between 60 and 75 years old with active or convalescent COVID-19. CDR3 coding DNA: TGTGCCAGTAGTGCGGGACAGAATAGCAATCAGCCCCAGCATTTT. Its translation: CASSAGQNSNQPQHF.